This T cell receptor (beta chain) was sequenced for a study of T cells in Graves' hyperthyroidism and ophthalmopathy. Source material for PBMCs was more than 7.5 ml fresh peripheral blood. CDR1 and CDR2 (germline): SGHTA, FQGNSA. This CDR3 is built from 14 residues. The junction had 3 bases not matched to a gene; V was cut back by 5 bases and J by 1 base. What was amplified from RNA transcripts were TCR beta CDR3 regions. Using the HTBI primer set, a first-round RT-PCR was run on the TCR CDR3. TCRdb redid the calling of the multiplex PCR reads with MiXCR, one entry per CDR3 protein. The sample holds roughly 280,000 distinct CDR3 sequences, more than 15% seen once. Study results and caveats: The model made its ophthalmopathy prediction, and onset followed a median approximately six months later.

In its sample, this clonotype was seen many times. What it recognizes is unknown. Material for sequencing was blood. The source is a woman in her sixties or seventies with Graves' ophthalmopathy. The chain carries TRBV7-2 and TRBJ1-1; 8 positions agree with TRBD1. CDR3 residues: CASSQGQANTEAFF. The CDR3 DNA reads TGTGCCAGCAGCCAGGGACAGGCGAACACTGAAGCTTTCTTT.